Listed here are 23 T cell receptor beta chains from one sample, sequenced in a study of PD-1 blockade in classical Hodgkin lymphoma (dated by TCRdb to the early 2020s). This specimen's time point label, interpreted: cycle 1 day 1 (C1D1), immediately before nivolumab initiation. All trial patients had relapsed after autologous stem cell transplantation, with cohorts A, B and C differing in prior brentuximab vedotin exposure. CD4+ T cells were purified from thawed PBMCs by magnetic negative selection with a Miltenyi CD4+ T cell isolation kit. The library was built by means of the immunoSEQ multiplex PCR assay. The source is immuneACCESS, and TCRdb retained only in-frame sequences with V and J called. Part of the clones is not carried over; for the studies checked, unresolved V genes explain less than half of this, and the remainder is unexplained. The sample includes 13,000 or so clones, with roughly 84% observed a single time. The ten most abundant clones make up approximately 1.4% of the sample.

This material consisted of CD4+ T cells from blood, taken at baseline. Receptors were obtained from a human donor with classical Hodgkin lymphoma.

The gene calls are TRBV4-3 and TRBJ2-7; 7 bases are shared with TRBD2. CDR1 is LGHNA, CDR2 YSLEER, per germline. The ends lost 1 base at V and 2 bases at J; junction bases unmatched: 8. The CDR3 length is 16 residues. CDR3 residues: CASSQVQGGETYEQYF. The DNA for the CDR3 is TGCGCCAGCAGCCAAGTTCAGGGAGGGGAGACCTACGAGCAGTACTTC.

The J gene is TRBJ1-1, the V gene TRBV6-5; 7 positions agree with TRBD1. Germline V CDR1 and CDR2: MNHEY, SVGAGI. The CDR3 loop spans 12 amino acids. After removal of 5 bases from V and 6 bases from J, the junction contained 3 bases not matched to a gene. CDR3 DNA: TGTGCCAGCAGTGGGACAGACTCTGAAGCTTTCTTT. This sequence encodes CASSGTDSEAFF.

CDR3 DNA sequence: TGTGCCAGCAGCGTAGCCCAGGGGACGTGGGAGACCCAGTACTTC. It is translated as CASSVAQGTWETQYF. V is TRBV9 and J is TRBJ2-5; tentative D call: TRBD1 (6 bases). The CDR3 contains 15 residues. Germline CDR1 reads SGDLS; CDR2 reads YYNGEE. Trimming cost V 0 bases and J 5 bases, with 14 bases left between them.

V is TRBV7-2 and J is TRBJ2-2; D perhaps matches TRBD1 (7 bases). The CDR3 has 17 amino acids. Germline-derived CDR1 and CDR2 are SGHTA and FQGNSA. Trimming removed 2 bases at V and 4 bases at J, with 17 bases between. CDR3 loop: CASSLNGGGGITGELFF. CDR3 nucleotide sequence: TGTGCCAGCAGCTTAAACGGAGGGGGCGGTATCACCGGGGAGCTGTTTTTT. The whole variable domain, remainder taken from reference TRBV7-2 and TRBJ2-2, is GAGVSQSPSNKVTEKGKDVELRCDPISGHTALYWYRQSLGQGLEFLIYFQGNSAPDKSGLPSDRFSAERTGGSVSTLTIQRTQQEDSAVYLCASSLNGGGGITGELFFGEGSRLTVL.

The chain employs TRBV18 and TRBJ2-3; D is undetermined. The V and J ends lost 1 base and 6 bases respectively, with 11 bases between them. The CDR3 has 14 amino acids. Germline CDR1 and CDR2: KGHSH and LQKENI. CDR3 coding DNA: TGTGCCAGCTCACCACTCGGCGCTGGGGATACGCAGTATTTT. This translates into CASSPLGAGDTQYF.

The chain joins TRBV11-1 to TRBJ2-2, with 8 positions matching TRBD1. Per germline, CDR1 SGHAT and CDR2 FQDESV (reference sequence). V dropped 4 bases and J dropped 6; count of bases not matched to a gene: 10. The CDR3 totals 16 residues. CDR3 in amino acids: CASSSRRTGMPGELFF. The CDR3 DNA reads as TGTGCCAGCAGCTCGCGCCGGACAGGGATGCCCGGGGAGCTGTTTTTT. The full variable domain, its missing parts supplied by reference TRBV11-1 and TRBJ2-2, is EAEVAQSPRYKITEKSQAVAFWCDPISGHATLYWYRQILGQGPELLVQFQDESVVDDSQLPKDRFSAERLKGVDSTLKIQPAELGDSAMYLCASSSRRTGMPGELFFGEGSRLTVL.

This clone was counted a few times. The rearrangement links TRBV7-6 to TRBJ1-2; TRBD1 is a possible D gene (6 bases). In germline, CDR1 is SGHVS, CDR2 FNYEAQ. The CDR3 has 13 residues. The V end was cut by 5 bases, the J end by 3 bases, with 10 bases between. The CDR3 bases are TGTGCCAGCAGCCCGGGACACGACTATGGCTACACCTTC. It specifies CASSPGHDYGYTF.

This chain joins TRBV28 and TRBJ1-5; 8 bases line up with TRBD1. From germline, CDR1 is MDHEN and CDR2 SYDVKM. This CDR3 region has 19 residues. The trim removed 2 bases at V and 2 bases at J, leaving 14 bases unmatched. CDR3 DNA: TGTGCCAGCAGTTTAGGGGACAGGTGGCCGGCGTGGGGCAATCAGCCCCAGCATTTT. The encoded protein is CASSLGDRWPAWGNQPQHF. The variable domain in full, with the rest retrieved from reference TRBV28 and TRBJ1-5, is DVKVTQSSRYLVKRTGEKVFLECVQDMDHENMFWYRQDPGLGLRLIYFSYDVKMKEKGDIPEGYSVSREKKERFSLILESASTNQTSMYLCASSLGDRWPAWGNQPQHFGDGTRLSIL.

This sequence joins TRBV9 and TRBJ2-3; D uncertain. The V end was cut by 4 bases, the J end by 4 bases, with 4 bases between. CDR1 SGDLS and CDR2 YYNGEE come from the germline V gene. The CDR3 has 11 amino acids. The DNA of the CDR3 is TGTGCCAGCAGCAGTTCAGATACGCAGTATTTT. Translation gives CASSSSDTQYF.

This clone was recorded once. The CDR3 spells CASSQDRGAGTGELFF. The CDR3 DNA follows: TGTGCCAGCAGCCAAGATCGGGGGGCGGGCACCGGGGAGCTGTTTTTT. The rearrangement joins TRBV4-2 to TRBJ2-2; perhaps TRBD2 as D (7 bases). The CDR3 consists of 16 residues. Germline-derived CDR1 and CDR2 are LGHNA and YNFKEQ. Trimming cost V 0 bases and J 4 bases, with 12 bases left between them.

The chain uses TRBV6-5 and TRBJ2-7, with TRBD1 matching 8 bases. The CDR3 totals 15 residues. V dropped 0 bases and J dropped 4; count of bases not matched to a gene: 5. Germline CDR1 MNHEY, CDR2 SVGAGI. This CDR3 reads CASSYSRDRGYEQYF. CDR3 sequence (DNA): TGTGCCAGCAGTTACTCTCGCGACAGGGGTTACGAGCAGTACTTC.

This clone was observed a handful of times. This chain links TRBV2 with TRBJ1-3; 9 positions agree with TRBD1. With V trimmed by 10 bases and J by 3 bases, 7 bases remained unmatched. This CDR3 contains 14 residues. CDR1 SNHLY and CDR2 FYNNEI come from the germline V gene. The CDR3: CATPGQGGGNTIYF. The DNA for the CDR3 is TGTGCCACCCCGGGACAGGGCGGTGGAAACACCATATATTTT.

J is TRBJ2-5 and V is TRBV10-1; D not certain. V lost 3 bases, J lost 1 base, and 9 bases lay in between. The CDR3 runs 14 residues. The V gene's germline CDR1 is WNHNN and CDR2 SYGVQD (reference sequence). The CDR3 loop is CASSDRNSQETQYF. CDR3 coding DNA: TGCGCCAGCAGTGATCGTAACAGCCAAGAGACCCAGTACTTC.

The rearrangement joins TRBV6-1 to TRBJ2-7; 8 bases are shared with TRBD1. The germline gives CDR1 MNHNS, CDR2 SASEGT. This CDR3 comprises 15 residues. The junction had 11 bases not matched to a gene; V was cut back by 5 bases and J by 5 bases. The DNA of the CDR3 is TGTGCCAGCAGTACGACAGGGGCCGCACCCCACGAGCAGTACTTC. This gives the protein CASSTTGAAPHEQYF.

The chain is built from TRBV19 and TRBJ1-2, with D possibly matching TRBD1 (6 bases). The germline V gene encodes CDR1 LNHDA and CDR2 SQIVND (reference sequence). Trimming left V 3 bases short and J 7 bases short, with 9 bases between. The CDR3 extends over 12 amino acids. The CDR3 sequence is CASSIPGVGYTF. DNA of the CDR3: TGTGCCAGTAGTATTCCAGGGGTTGGCTACACCTTC.

The rearrangement uses TRBV7-9 and TRBJ2-1, with 7 positions matching TRBD2. The CDR3 spans 15 residues. Germline-derived CDR1 and CDR2 are SEHNR and FQNEAQ (reference sequence). V gave up 4 bases and J gave up 6 bases; unmatched junction bases: 9. As DNA, the CDR3 is TGTGCCAGCAGCTCCCCCCTGGGGGGGGGCAATGAGCAGTTCTTC. As protein: CASSSPLGGGNEQFF.

In its sample, this clone was seen once. The chain joins TRBV10-3 to TRBJ1-4; TRBD1 agrees at 10 bases. Germline V CDR1 and CDR2: ENHRY, SYGVKD. CDR3 size: 13 residues. V gave up 11 bases and J gave up 8 bases; unmatched junction bases: 8. DNA of the CDR3: TGTGCCGCGGGGACAGGGGTCAGGGAAAAACTGTTTTTT. Its translation: CAAGTGVREKLFF.

This sequence joins TRBV6-5 and TRBJ2-1, with 16 bases fitting TRBD2. This CDR3 spans 15 amino acids. The germline V gene encodes CDR1 MNHEY and CDR2 SVGAGI. V shed 5 bases, J shed 6 bases, and the junction held 1 base outside the gene matches. The CDR3 protein is CASSGTSGGANEQFF. CDR3 nucleotides: TGTGCCAGCAGTGGGACTAGCGGGGGGGCCAATGAGCAGTTCTTC.

This clone was detected only once. The V call is TRBV7-9, the J call TRBJ1-6, with 7 bases lining up with TRBD1. Trimming cost V 5 bases and J 9 bases; bases outside gene matches: 16. The germline V gene encodes CDR1 SEHNR and CDR2 FQNEAQ (reference sequence). CDR3 length: 17 amino acids. DNA of the CDR3: TGTGCCAGCAGCCAGATTGTCGGCACAGGGGCAGGTTCACCCCTCCACTTT. Translated, it gives CASSQIVGTGAGSPLHF.

The chain links TRBV5-1 to TRBJ1-5; 9 positions match TRBD1. The junction had 7 bases not matched to a gene; V was cut back by 5 bases and J by 4 bases. Germline loops: CDR1 SGHRS, CDR2 YFSETQ. CDR3 length equals 15 residues. The CDR3 DNA follows: TGCGCCAGCAGGTGGACAGGGGAAGAAAATCAGCCCCAGCATTTT. This translates into CASRWTGEENQPQHF.

V usage is TRBV7-9 and J usage is TRBJ2-5; D remains ambiguous. V was shortened by 4 bases and J by 5 bases, with 14 bases between the two germline ends. In germline, CDR1 is SEHNR, CDR2 FQNEAQ (reference sequence). This CDR3 has 14 residues. CDR3 DNA sequence: TGTGCCAGCAGCTCCCGGGTCCAGCGTGAGACCCAGTACTTC. This encodes CASSSRVQRETQYF.

This chain uses TRBV27 with TRBJ1-2; the D is unclear. Trimming left V 2 bases short and J 2 bases short, with 6 bases between. Per germline, CDR1 MNHEY and CDR2 SMNVEV (reference sequence). The CDR3 is made up of 13 amino acids. The CDR3 DNA reads TGTGCCAGCAGTTTACTGGGGAACTATGGCTACACCTTC. This translates into CASSLLGNYGYTF.

The J gene is TRBJ2-3, the V gene TRBV9, with 8 bases identical to TRBD2. V lost 4 bases, J lost 4 bases, and 8 bases stayed unmatched. The CDR3 sequence is 15 residues long. Germline V gene data show CDR1 as SGDLS and CDR2 as YYNGEE. The CDR3 bases are TGTGCCAGCAGCACGACTAGCGTTCCTGCAGATACGCAGTATTTT. Translating it yields CASSTTSVPADTQYF.